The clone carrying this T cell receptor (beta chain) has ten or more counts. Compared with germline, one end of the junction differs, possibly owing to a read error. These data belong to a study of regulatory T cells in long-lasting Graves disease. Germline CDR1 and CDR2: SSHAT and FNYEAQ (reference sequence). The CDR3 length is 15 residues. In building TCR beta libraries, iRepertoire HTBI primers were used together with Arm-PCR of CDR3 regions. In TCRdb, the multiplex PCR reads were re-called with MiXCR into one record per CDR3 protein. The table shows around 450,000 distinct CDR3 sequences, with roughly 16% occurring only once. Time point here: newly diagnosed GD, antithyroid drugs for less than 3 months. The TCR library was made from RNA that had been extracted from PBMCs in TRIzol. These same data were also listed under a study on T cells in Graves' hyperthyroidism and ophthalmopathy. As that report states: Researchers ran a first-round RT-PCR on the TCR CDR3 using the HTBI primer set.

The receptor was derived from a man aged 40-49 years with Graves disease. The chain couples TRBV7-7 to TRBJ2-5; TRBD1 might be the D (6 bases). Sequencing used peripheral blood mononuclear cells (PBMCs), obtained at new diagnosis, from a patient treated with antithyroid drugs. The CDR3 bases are TGTGCTAGCAGCTTTAGCGTAGGACAGCAAGAGACCCAGTACTTC. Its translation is CASSFSVGQQETQYF.